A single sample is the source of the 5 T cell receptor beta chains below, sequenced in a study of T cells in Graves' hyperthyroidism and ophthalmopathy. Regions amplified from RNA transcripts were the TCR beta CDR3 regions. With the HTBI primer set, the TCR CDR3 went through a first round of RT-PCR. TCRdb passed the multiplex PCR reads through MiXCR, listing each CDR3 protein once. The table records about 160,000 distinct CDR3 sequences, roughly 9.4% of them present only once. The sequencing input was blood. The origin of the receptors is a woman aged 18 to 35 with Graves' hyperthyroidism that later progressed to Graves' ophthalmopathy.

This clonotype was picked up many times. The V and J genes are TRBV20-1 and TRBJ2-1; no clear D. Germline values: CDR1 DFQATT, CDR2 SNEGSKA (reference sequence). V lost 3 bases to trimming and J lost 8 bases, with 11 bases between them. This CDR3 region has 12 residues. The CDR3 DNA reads TGCAGTGCTAGTCGGTCAATGGATGAGCAGTTCTTC. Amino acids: CSASRSMDEQFF.

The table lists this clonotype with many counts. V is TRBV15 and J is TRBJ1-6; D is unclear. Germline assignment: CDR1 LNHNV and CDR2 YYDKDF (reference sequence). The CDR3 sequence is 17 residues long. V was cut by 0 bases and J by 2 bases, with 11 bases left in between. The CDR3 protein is CATSRDMTGAYNSPLHF. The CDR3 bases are TGTGCCACCAGCAGAGATATGACCGGGGCCTATAATTCACCCCTCCACTTT.

The DNA of the CDR3 is TGCAGTGCGGCCGAGACAACTAATGAAAAACTGTTTTTT. Encoded protein: CSAAETTNEKLFF. This chain links TRBV20-1 with TRBJ1-4; D is undetermined. There are 13 residues in the CDR3. The germline V gene has CDR1 DFQATT and CDR2 SNEGSKA (reference sequence). V was clipped by 6 bases and J by 0 bases, with 8 bases between them.

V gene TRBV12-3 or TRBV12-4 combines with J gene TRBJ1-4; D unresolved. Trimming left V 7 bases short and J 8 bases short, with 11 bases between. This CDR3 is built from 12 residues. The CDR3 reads CASTPSGEKLFF. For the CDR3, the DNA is TGTGCCAGCACCCCGTCTGGCGAAAAACTGTTTTTT.

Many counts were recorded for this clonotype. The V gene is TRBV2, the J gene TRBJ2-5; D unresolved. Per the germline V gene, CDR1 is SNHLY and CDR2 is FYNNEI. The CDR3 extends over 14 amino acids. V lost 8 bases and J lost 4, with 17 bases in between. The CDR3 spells CASDTRQRAETQYF. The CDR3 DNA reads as TGTGCCAGCGATACCAGACAAAGGGCAGAGACCCAGTACTTC. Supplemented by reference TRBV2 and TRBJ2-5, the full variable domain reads EPEVTQTPSHQVTQMGQEVILRCVPISNHLYFYWYRQILGQKVEFLVSFYNNEISEKSEIFDDQFSVERPDGSNFTLKIRSTKLEDSAMYFCASDTRQRAETQYFGPGTRLLVL.